The 11 T cell receptor beta chains reported below all come from one sample, sequenced in a study of read filtering for tumor transcriptome and immune sequencing (dated by TCRdb to the early 2020s). Reads for this sample came from an Illumina HiSeq 4000. The Immunoverse kit was used to build TCR libraries from around 420 ng RNA, with molecular barcoded adaptors covering alpha/delta and beta/gamma chains. The public reads were quality trimmed at Q25 with fastp and then assembled into clones with MiXCR by TCRdb, keeping productive beta chains. When rows share a CDR3 protein, they turn into one entry using the most common DNA and genes. Recorded for this sample are about 58,000 distinct CDR3 sequences; 9% to 15% of them occurred a single time. The top ten constitute around 15% of the sample. Specimen: a population of CD138-negative cells sorted from bone marrow. Reading the label with the study, this specimen's cell subset or site is: bone marrow mononuclear cells depleted of CD138+ plasma/myeloma cells by negative magnetic selection. The receptors were sampled from a donor older than 35 with multiple myeloma.

The sample holds many counts of this clonotype. The chain links TRBV12-3 or TRBV12-4 to TRBJ2-7; tentatively, D is TRBD1 (6 bases). V lost 6 bases and J lost 6, with 15 bases in between. The CDR3 totals 13 residues. The CDR3 DNA sequence: TGTGCCAGCAGAAGGACAGACTTGGGCGAGCAGTACTTC. The encoded protein is CASRRTDLGEQYF.

This clonotype was picked up many times. The chain carries TRBV30 and TRBJ1-1; D is uncertain. Germline lookup yields CDR1 GTSNPN and CDR2 SVGIG (reference sequence). V shed 3 bases and J shed 1 base, with 9 bases lying between them. The CDR3 has 13 amino acids. This CDR3 is CAWSRTANTEAFF. The CDR3 bases are TGTGCCTGGAGCCGAACAGCGAACACTGAAGCTTTCTTT. Looking up the rest from reference TRBV30 and TRBJ1-1 gives the full variable domain: SQTIHQWPATLVQPVGSPLSLECTVEGTSNPNLYWYRQAAGRGLQLLFYSVGIGQISSEVPQNLSASRPQDRQFILSSKKLLLSDSGFYLCAWSRTANTEAFFGQGTRLTVV.

Points on this clonotype: A much larger clone is a single base away; this may be a read error. The rearrangement links TRBV10-3 to TRBJ2-7; 11 bases agree with TRBD1. The CDR3 consists of 16 residues. The J segment lost 0 bases and the V segment lost 2 bases, leaving 3 bases of the junction unmatched. Germline V gene data show CDR1 as ENHRY and CDR2 as SYGVKD. The CDR3 region has the DNA TGTGCCATCAGTGAGCCCGGGACAGGGGGCTCCTACGAGCAGTACTTC. Its translation is CAISEPGTGGSYEQYF.

Many counts were recorded for this clonotype. The rearrangement joins TRBV3-1 to TRBJ1-1; 7 bases match TRBD1. Trimming took 4 bases from V and 4 from J; bases not matched to a gene: 6. The CDR3 has 14 amino acids. From germline, CDR1 is LGHDT and CDR2 YNNKEL (reference sequence). The CDR3 sequence: CASSLQGGFTEAFF. The CDR3 DNA is TGTGCCAGCAGCCTCCAGGGGGGGTTCACTGAAGCTTTCTTT.

In the case of this clonotype: Sequence at one end of the junction differs from germline and may be a read error. CDR3 bases: TGTGCCAGCAGCTTCGGCGTTGGACTGGACTTC. Its translation: CASSFGVGLDF. V is TRBV5-5 and J is TRBJ2-4; D is possibly TRBD2 (5 bases). The CDR3 is 11 amino acids. Per germline, CDR1 SGHKS and CDR2 YYEKEE (reference sequence).

This clonotype has at least ten counts. The chain couples TRBV7-6 to TRBJ2-7, with 12 bases identical to TRBD2. V was pared by 6 bases and J by 4 bases, with 4 bases of the junction left unmatched. Germline CDR1 reads SGHVS; CDR2 reads FNYEAQ. The CDR3 extends over 14 amino acids. The CDR3 loop reads CASRPGLAGYEQYF. The CDR3 DNA is TGTGCCAGCAGGCCGGGACTAGCGGGTTACGAGCAGTACTTC.

In this sample, this clonotype turned up many times. The chain couples TRBV5-1 to TRBJ2-7; either TRBD1 or TRBD2 may supply D (6 bases each). V lost 2 bases and J lost 1, with 22 bases in between. From germline, CDR1 is SGHRS and CDR2 YFSETQ. There are 18 residues in the CDR3. The CDR3 loop reads CASSLRPNGGGKSYEQYF. The CDR3 nucleotides read TGCGCCAGCAGCTTACGTCCGAATGGAGGGGGGAAGTCCTACGAGCAGTACTTC.

With respect to this clonotype: A junction end diverges from the germline sequence, so it may reflect a read error. This rearrangement joins TRBV2 to TRBJ2-2; D is perhaps TRBD2 (5 bases). CDR1 is SNHLY and CDR2 is FYNNEI in the germline V gene. The CDR3 is 15 residues long. DNA of the CDR3: TGTGCCAGCAGTGACTTACACGCGAACACCGGGGAGCAGTTATTT. Its protein is CASSDLHANTGEQLF.

This clonotype was seen a handful of times. Just one base apart from a much larger clone, this may be a read error. V and J are TRBV12-3 or TRBV12-4 and TRBJ2-7; 10 nucleotides agree with TRBD1. V was clipped by 7 bases and J by 3 bases; unmatched bases: 9. The CDR3 contains 15 residues. The CDR3 loop reads CASTLSGTGDYEQYF. DNA for the CDR3: TGTGCCAGCACTCTATCCGGGACAGGGGACTACGAGCAGTACTTC.

This clonotype showed up many times. The chain is built from TRBV29-1 and TRBJ2-1; weak D call: TRBD1 (6 bases). Germline CDR1 reads SQVTM; CDR2 reads ANQGSEA. V gave up 2 bases and J gave up 6 bases, with 14 bases separating them. This CDR3 comprises 14 residues. In DNA form, the CDR3 reads TGCAGCGTTGAACAGGGGATAGCAGTCAATGAGCAGTTCTTC. Translated, it gives CSVEQGIAVNEQFF.

This clonotype has at least ten counts. V usage is TRBV5-1 and J usage is TRBJ1-1; the D gene is possibly TRBD1 (6 bases). This CDR3 region has 14 residues. The ends were cut back, 1 base at V and 1 base at J, with 8 bases in the middle. Germline CDR1 reads SGHRS; CDR2 reads YFSETQ. The DNA for the CDR3 is TGCGCCAGCAGCTTGCAGGGGTCGAACACTGAAGCTTTCTTT. Amino acid sequence: CASSLQGSNTEAFF.